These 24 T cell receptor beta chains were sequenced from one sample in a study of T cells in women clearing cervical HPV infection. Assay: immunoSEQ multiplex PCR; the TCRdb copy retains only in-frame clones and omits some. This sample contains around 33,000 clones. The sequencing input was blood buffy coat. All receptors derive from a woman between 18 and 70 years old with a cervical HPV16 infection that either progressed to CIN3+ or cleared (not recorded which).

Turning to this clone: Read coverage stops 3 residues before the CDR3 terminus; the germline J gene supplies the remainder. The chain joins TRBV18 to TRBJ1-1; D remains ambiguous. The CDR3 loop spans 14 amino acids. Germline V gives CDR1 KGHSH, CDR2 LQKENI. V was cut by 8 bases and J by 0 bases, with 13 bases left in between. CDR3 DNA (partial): TGTGCCAGCAAACCGGCGGAAATGAACACTGAA. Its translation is CASKPAEMNTE. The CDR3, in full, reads CASKPAEMNTEAFF.

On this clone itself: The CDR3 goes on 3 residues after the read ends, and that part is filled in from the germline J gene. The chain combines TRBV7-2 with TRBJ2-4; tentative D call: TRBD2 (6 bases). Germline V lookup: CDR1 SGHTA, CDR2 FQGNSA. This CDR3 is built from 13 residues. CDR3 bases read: TGTGCCAGCAGCACTAGCCACGGGGAGACT. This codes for CASSTSHGET. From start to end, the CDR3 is CASSTSHGETQYF.

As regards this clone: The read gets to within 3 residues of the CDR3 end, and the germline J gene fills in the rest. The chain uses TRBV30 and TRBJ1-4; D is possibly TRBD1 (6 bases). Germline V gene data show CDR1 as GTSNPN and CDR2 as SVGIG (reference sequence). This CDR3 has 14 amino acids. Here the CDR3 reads CAWSQQGVYSPLFF. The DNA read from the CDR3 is TGTGCCTGGAGTCAACAGGGCGTATACTCACCA.

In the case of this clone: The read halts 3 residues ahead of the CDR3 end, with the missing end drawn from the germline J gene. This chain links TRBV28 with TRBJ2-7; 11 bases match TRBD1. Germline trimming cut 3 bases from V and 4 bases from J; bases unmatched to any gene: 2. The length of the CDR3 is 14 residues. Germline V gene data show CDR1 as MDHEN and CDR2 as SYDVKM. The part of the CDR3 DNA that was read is TGTGCCAGCAGTTTGGGGGACAGGGGGTACGAG. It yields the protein CASSLGDRGYE. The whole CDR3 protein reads CASSLGDRGYEQYF.

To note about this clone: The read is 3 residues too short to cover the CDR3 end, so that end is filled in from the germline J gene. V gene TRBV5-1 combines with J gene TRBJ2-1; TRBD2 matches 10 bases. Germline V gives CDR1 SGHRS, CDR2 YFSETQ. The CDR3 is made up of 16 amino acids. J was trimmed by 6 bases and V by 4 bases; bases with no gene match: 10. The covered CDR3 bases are TGCGCCAGCAGCAGGTCGCTAGCGGGAGTACCCAATGAG. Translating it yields CASSRSLAGVPNE. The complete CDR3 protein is CASSRSLAGVPNEQFF.

The CDR3 region is CSAREQGRNTEAFF. Incomplete CDR3 DNA: TGCAGTGCTAGGGAACAGGGAAGGAACACTGAA. V and J are TRBV20-1 and TRBJ1-1, with TRBD1 as a possible D gene (6 bases). Read coverage stops 3 residues before the CDR3 terminus; the germline J gene supplies the remainder. V lost 3 bases to trimming and J lost 1 base, with 12 bases between them. CDR3 length: 14 amino acids. Germline values: CDR1 DFQATT, CDR2 SNEGSKA (reference sequence).

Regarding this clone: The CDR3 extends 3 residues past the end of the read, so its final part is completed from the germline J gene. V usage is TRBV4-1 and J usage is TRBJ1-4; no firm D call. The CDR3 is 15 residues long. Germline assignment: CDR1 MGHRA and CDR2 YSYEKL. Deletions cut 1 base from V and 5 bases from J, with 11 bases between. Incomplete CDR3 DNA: TGCGCCAGCAGCCAAGTCGGACTGTTGAATGAAAAA. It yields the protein CASSQVGLLNEK. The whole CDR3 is CASSQVGLLNEKLFF.

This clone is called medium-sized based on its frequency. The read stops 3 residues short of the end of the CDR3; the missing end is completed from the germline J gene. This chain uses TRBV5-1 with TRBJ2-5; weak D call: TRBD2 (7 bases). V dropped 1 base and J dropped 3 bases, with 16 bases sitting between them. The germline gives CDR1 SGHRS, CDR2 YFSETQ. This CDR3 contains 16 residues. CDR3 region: CASSLRWRGQEETQYF. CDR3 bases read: TGCGCCAGCAGCTTGAGGTGGCGGGGGCAAGAAGAGACC.

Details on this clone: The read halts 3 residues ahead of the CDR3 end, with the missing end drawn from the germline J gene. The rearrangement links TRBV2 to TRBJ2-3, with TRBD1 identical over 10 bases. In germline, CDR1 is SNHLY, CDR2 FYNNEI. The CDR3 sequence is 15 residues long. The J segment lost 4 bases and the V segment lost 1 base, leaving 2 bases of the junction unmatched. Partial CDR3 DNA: TGTGCCAGCAGTGAAGAAGGACAGGGGGCAGATACG. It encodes CASSEEGQGADT. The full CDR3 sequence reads CASSEEGQGADTQYF.

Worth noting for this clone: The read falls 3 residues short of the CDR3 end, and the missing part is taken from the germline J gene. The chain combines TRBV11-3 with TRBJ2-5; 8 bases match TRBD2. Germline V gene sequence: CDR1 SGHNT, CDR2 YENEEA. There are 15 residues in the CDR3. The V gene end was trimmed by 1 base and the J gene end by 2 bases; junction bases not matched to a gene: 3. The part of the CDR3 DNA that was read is TGTGCCAGCAGCTTAGGGCGGGGGGTACAAGAGACC. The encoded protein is CASSLGRGVQET. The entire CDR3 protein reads CASSLGRGVQETQYF.

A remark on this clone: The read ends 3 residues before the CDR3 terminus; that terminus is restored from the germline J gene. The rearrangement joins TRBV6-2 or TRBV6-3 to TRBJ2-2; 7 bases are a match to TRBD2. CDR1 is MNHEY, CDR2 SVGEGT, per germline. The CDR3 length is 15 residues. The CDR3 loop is CASSAPGRANEKLFF. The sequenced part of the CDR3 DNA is TGTGCCAGCAGCGCACCAGGGAGGGCTAATGAAAAG.

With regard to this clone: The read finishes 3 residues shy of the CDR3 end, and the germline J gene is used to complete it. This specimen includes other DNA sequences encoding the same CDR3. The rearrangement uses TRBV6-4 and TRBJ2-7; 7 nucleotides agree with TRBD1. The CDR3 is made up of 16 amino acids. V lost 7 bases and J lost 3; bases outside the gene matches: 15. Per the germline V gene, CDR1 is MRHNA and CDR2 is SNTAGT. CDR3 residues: CASKDRALCWNYEQYF. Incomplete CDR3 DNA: TGTGCCAGCAAAGACAGGGCACTTTGTTGGAACTACGAG.

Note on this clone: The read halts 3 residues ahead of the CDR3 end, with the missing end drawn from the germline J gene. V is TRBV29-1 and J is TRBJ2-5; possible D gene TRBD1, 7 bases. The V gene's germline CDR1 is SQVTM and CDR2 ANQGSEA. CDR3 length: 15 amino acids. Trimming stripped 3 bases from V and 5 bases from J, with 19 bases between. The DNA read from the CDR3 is TGCAGCGTTGAGGGAGGACAGGTCGTCGGGGAGACC. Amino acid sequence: CSVEGGQVVGET. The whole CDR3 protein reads CSVEGGQVVGETQYF.

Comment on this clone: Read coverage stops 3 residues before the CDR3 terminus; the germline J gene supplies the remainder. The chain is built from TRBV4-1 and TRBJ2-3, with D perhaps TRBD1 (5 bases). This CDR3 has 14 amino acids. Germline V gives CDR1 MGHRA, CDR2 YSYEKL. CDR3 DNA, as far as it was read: TGCGCCAGCAGCCCGCAGGGAAACAATCAGCCG. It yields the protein CASSPQGNNQP. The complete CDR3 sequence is CASSPQGNNQPQYF.

The CDR3 bases that were read are TGTGCCAGCAGTGAAAGAGGGCCGGGGGATACG. It yields the protein CASSERGPGDT. Given in full, the CDR3 is CASSERGPGDTQYF. The chain recombines TRBV6-1 with TRBJ2-3, with D tentatively TRBD2 (5 bases). Sequencing ends 3 residues short of the CDR3 end; the germline J gene provides the rest. Germline CDR1 MNHNS, CDR2 SASEGT. The CDR3 is 14 residues long. With 2 bases removed from V and 6 bases from J, the gap between germline ends came to 12 bases.

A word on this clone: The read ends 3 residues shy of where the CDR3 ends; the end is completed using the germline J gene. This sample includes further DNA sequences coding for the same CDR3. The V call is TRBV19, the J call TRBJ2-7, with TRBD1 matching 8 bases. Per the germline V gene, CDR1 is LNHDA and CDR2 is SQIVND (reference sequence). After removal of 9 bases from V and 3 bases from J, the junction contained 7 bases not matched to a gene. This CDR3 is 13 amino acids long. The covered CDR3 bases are TGTGCCAGCAGTCGTGACAGGGGCTACGAG. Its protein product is CASSRDRGYE. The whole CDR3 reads CASSRDRGYEQYF. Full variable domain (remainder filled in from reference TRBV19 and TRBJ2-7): DGGITQSPKYLFRKEGQNVTLSCEQNLNHDAMYWYRQDPGQGLRLIYYSQIVNDFQKGDIAEGYSVSREKKESFPLTVTSAQKNPTAFYLCASSRDRGYEQYFGPGTRLTVT.

CDR3 in amino acids: CASNTIGQLYGQYF. CDR3 DNA, as far as it was read: TGTGCCAGCAACACCATCGGACAGTTATATGGT. The chain uses TRBV7-2 and TRBJ2-4, with TRBD1 as a possible D gene (6 bases). The missing CDR3 end, 3 residues past where the read stops, is filled in from the germline J gene. This CDR3 comprises 14 residues. Germline values: CDR1 SGHTA, CDR2 FQGNSA.

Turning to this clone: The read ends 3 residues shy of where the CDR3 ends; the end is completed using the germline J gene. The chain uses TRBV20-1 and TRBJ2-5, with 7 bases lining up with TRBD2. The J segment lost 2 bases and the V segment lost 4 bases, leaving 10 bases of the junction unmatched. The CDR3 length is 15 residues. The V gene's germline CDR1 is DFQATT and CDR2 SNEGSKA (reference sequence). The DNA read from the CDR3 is TGCAGTGCTATATCCCCGTGGACTAGGCAAGAGACC. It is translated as CSAISPWTRQET. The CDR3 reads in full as CSAISPWTRQETQYF.

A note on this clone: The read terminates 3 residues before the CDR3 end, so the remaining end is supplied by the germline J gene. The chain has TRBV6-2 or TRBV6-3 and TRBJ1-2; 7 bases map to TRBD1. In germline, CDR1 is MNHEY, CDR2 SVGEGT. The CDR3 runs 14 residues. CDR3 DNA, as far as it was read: TGTGCCAGCAGTGACAGGGATTGGACAGATACC. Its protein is CASSDRDWTDT. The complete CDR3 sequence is CASSDRDWTDTYTF.

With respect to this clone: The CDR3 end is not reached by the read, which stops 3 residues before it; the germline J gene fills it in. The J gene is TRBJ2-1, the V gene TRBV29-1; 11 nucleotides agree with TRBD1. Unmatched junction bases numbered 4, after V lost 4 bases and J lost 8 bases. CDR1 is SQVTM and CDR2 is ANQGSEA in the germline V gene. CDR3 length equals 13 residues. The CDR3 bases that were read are TGCAGCGTTGGGGACAGGGGGTTGGATGAG. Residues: CSVGDRGLDE. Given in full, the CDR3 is CSVGDRGLDEQFF.

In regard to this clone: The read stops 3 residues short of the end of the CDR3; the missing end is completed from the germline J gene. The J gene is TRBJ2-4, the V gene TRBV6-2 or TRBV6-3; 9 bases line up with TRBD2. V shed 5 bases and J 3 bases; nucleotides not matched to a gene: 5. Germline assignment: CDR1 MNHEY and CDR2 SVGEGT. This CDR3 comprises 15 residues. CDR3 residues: CASSKRGVYKNIQYF. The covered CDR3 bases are TGTGCCAGCAGTAAGCGGGGGGTCTACAAAAACATT.

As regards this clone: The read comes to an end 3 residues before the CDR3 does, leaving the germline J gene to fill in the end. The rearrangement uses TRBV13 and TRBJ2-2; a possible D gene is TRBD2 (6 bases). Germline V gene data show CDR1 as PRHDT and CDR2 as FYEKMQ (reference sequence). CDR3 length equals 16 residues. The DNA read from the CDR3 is TGTGCCAGCAGCCCCGGGGGTGCAGGGATGGGTGAAAAG. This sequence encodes CASSPGGAGMGEK. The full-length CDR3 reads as CASSPGGAGMGEKLFF.

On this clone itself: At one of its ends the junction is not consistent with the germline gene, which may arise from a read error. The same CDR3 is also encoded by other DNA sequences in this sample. The CDR3 region is CSVEGGGGNTIYF. The CDR3 DNA, read in part, is TGCAGCGTTGAAGGGGGCGGTGGAAACACG. J is TRBJ1-3 and V is TRBV29-1, with TRBD1 as a possible D gene (5 bases). The CDR3 is cut off 3 residues early in the read; its end comes from the germline J gene. The CDR3 is 13 amino acids. Germline CDR1 reads SQVTM; CDR2 reads ANQGSEA.

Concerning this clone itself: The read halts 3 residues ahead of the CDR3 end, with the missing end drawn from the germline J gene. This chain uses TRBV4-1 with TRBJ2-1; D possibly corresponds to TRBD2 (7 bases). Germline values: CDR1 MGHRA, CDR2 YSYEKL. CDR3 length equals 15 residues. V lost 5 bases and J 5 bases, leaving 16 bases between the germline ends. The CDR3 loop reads CASSFLGGGNNEQFF. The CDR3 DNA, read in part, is TGCGCCAGCAGCTTCCTAGGCGGGGGCAACAATGAG.